These 18 T cell receptor beta chains came from one sample sequenced in a study of T cell responses to AZD1222 COVID-19 vaccine. Libraries were prepared by immunoSEQ multiplex PCR; TCRdb keeps only in-frame clonotypes and omits some of them. The sample holds 75,000 to 95,000 clones, 85% seen once. The sequencing used peripheral blood, collected on day 0 of AZD1222 vaccination. The receptor set was obtained from an adult in good health.

The chain carries TRBV7-2 and TRBJ2-5; 12 bases map to TRBD2. Germline assignment: CDR1 SGHTA and CDR2 FQGNSA. V was pared by 5 bases and J by 5 bases, with 9 bases of the junction left unmatched. CDR3 length: 16 residues. The CDR3: CASSALAGGLWETQYF. Written as DNA, the CDR3 is TGTGCCAGCAGCGCCCTAGCGGGGGGGCTGTGGGAGACCCAGTACTTC.

On this clone itself: This sample also contains other DNA sequences that code for the same CDR3. CDR3 region: CASSLSTGINSPLHF. CDR3 sequence (DNA): TGTGCCAGCTCCCTATCGACAGGGATTAATTCACCCCTCCACTTT. The V call is TRBV18, the J call TRBJ1-6; the match to TRBD1 covers 7 bases. The ends lost 6 bases at V and 6 bases at J; junction bases unmatched: 8. CDR1 and CDR2 from the germline V gene are KGHSH and LQKENI. CDR3 length: 15 amino acids.

This clone was observed a few times. This chain links TRBV11-2 with TRBJ1-6; 10 bases agree with TRBD1. The CDR3 sequence is 16 residues long. Germline V gene sequence: CDR1 SGHAT, CDR2 FQNNGV. With V trimmed by 0 bases and J by 14 bases, 10 bases remained unmatched. CDR3: CASSLDFDGTGASLHF. The CDR3 DNA follows: TGTGCCAGCAGCTTAGACTTTGACGGGACAGGGGCGTCCCTCCACTTT.

This chain links TRBV19 with TRBJ1-2; maybe TRBD1 (6 bases). The V end was cut by 3 bases, the J end by 2 bases, with 13 bases between. This CDR3 comprises 15 residues. Per the germline V gene, CDR1 is LNHDA and CDR2 is SQIVND (reference sequence). In nucleotides, the CDR3 is TGTGCCAGTAGTATGGGTGTGGGGGGCAACTATGGCTACACCTTC. Its protein product is CASSMGVGGNYGYTF.

J is TRBJ2-5 and V is TRBV9, with 7 nucleotides matching TRBD1. CDR1 SGDLS and CDR2 YYNGEE come from the germline V gene. The CDR3 spans 14 residues. After removal of 4 bases from V and 4 bases from J, the junction contained 7 bases not matched to a gene. This CDR3 reads CASSSRGGGETQYF. Written as DNA, the CDR3 is TGTGCCAGCAGCTCACGAGGGGGCGGAGAGACCCAGTACTTC.

This sequence joins TRBV5-1 and TRBJ1-1; tentatively, D is TRBD1 (5 bases). V lost 4 bases and J 5 bases, leaving 15 bases between the germline ends. Per germline, CDR1 SGHRS and CDR2 YFSETQ. The CDR3 is 14 amino acids. The CDR3 is CASSQPPGSTEAFF. CDR3 DNA sequence: TGCGCCAGCAGCCAACCGCCAGGGAGTACTGAAGCTTTCTTT.

The genes are TRBV7-2 and TRBJ1-5, with D tentatively TRBD1 (5 bases). This CDR3 spans 18 amino acids. The ends were cut back, 1 base at V and 2 bases at J, with 18 bases in the middle. Germline CDR1 SGHTA, CDR2 FQGNSA. The CDR3 nucleotides read TGTGCCAGCAGCTTAGTACCCACAGGAGTAATCGGCAATCAGCCCCAGCATTTT. This translates into CASSLVPTGVIGNQPQHF.

CDR3: CASSHGGQGAQQETQYF. The CDR3 DNA reads TGTGCCAGCAGTCACGGGGGGCAGGGGGCCCAACAAGAGACCCAGTACTTC. The chain combines TRBV6-6 with TRBJ2-5; tentative D call: TRBD1 (8 bases). CDR3 length: 17 amino acids. Trimming cost V 5 bases and J 2 bases, with 21 bases left between them. Germline V gene sequence: CDR1 MNHNY, CDR2 SVGAGI (reference sequence).

This chain uses TRBV3-1 (or the pseudogene TRBV3-2) with TRBJ2-3; 8 nucleotides match TRBD2. From germline, CDR1 is LGHDT and CDR2 YNNKEL (reference sequence). The CDR3 runs to 14 residues. Trimming removed 6 bases from V and 2 bases from J; junction bases left unmatched: 4. CDR3 sequence: CASRSGGSTDTQYF. In DNA, the CDR3 is TGTGCCAGCAGGAGCGGGGGTTCCACAGATACGCAGTATTTT.

The gene calls are TRBV5-1 and TRBJ1-6; 7 bases align to TRBD1. Looked up from germline, CDR1 is SGHRS and CDR2 is YFSETQ. There are 16 residues in the CDR3. V trimming: 0 bases; J trimming: 7 bases; junction bases outside the gene matches: 7. The CDR3 nucleotides are TGCGCCAGCAGCTTGGGGGCAGGGGGAGGCAATTCACCCCTCCACTTT. Protein: CASSLGAGGGNSPLHF.

The chain carries TRBV7-9 and TRBJ1-2; 12 bases align to TRBD1. V lost 3 bases, J lost 5 bases, and 4 bases stayed unmatched. The CDR3 totals 15 residues. Germline V gene data show CDR1 as SEHNR and CDR2 as FQNEAQ (reference sequence). CDR3 in DNA: TGTGCCAGCAGCTTGCTGGGACAGGGGGCTTATGGCTACACCTTC. This codes for CASSLLGQGAYGYTF.

V is TRBV6-2 or TRBV6-3 and J is TRBJ1-3; unclear D gene. V lost 4 bases to trimming and J lost 2 bases, with 12 bases between them. The germline V gene has CDR1 MNHEY and CDR2 SVGEGT. This CDR3 has 15 residues. The CDR3 DNA sequence: TGTGCCAGCAGTTTTCCGGGGAGAGCTGGAAACACCATATATTTT. It specifies CASSFPGRAGNTIYF.

This clone was seen once. The gene calls are TRBV4-3 and TRBJ1-6; unclear D gene. The CDR3 totals 16 residues. Trimming removed 1 base at V and 5 bases at J, with 12 bases between. The germline gives CDR1 LGHNA, CDR2 YSLEER. The CDR3 is CASSQVGSLDNSPLHF. CDR3 in DNA: TGCGCCAGCAGCCAAGTGGGAAGCCTTGATAATTCACCCCTCCACTTT.

This rearrangement joins TRBV7-2 to TRBJ2-5, with 7 nucleotides matching TRBD1. J lost 6 bases, V lost 4 bases, and 5 bases had no gene match. The CDR3 is 13 amino acids. CDR1 is SGHTA, CDR2 FQGNSA, per germline. Written as DNA, the CDR3 is TGTGCCAGCAGCTCCGACAGGGAGCAGACCCAGTACTTC. Protein sequence: CASSSDREQTQYF.

The rearrangement links TRBV5-5 to TRBJ1-1; possibly TRBD1 for D (6 bases). Germline lookup yields CDR1 SGHKS and CDR2 YYEKEE (reference sequence). V lost 2 bases, J lost 3 bases, and 11 bases lay in between. This CDR3 is 14 amino acids long. The CDR3 loop is CASSFRDTYTEAFF. CDR3 in DNA: TGTGCCAGCAGCTTCCGGGACACATACACTGAAGCTTTCTTT.

Only one count was recorded for this clone. This chain joins TRBV5-5 and TRBJ2-7; tentatively, D is TRBD1 (5 bases). The CDR3 has 13 amino acids. V was clipped by 4 bases and J by 1 base, with 9 bases between them. From germline, CDR1 is SGHKS and CDR2 YYEKEE (reference sequence). CDR3 bases: TGTGCCAGCAGCGGCACAGGATCCTACGAGCAGTACTTC. It is translated as CASSGTGSYEQYF.

This chain connects TRBV12-3 or TRBV12-4 to TRBJ1-4; a weak D match, TRBD1 (5 bases). The CDR3 covers 13 residues. V was pared by 6 bases and J by 6 bases, with 11 bases between. The CDR3 DNA follows: TGTGCCAGCAGCGACGGGACTCATGAAAAACTGTTTTTT. It yields the protein CASSDGTHEKLFF.

The V and J genes are TRBV18 and TRBJ1-3, with D possibly matching TRBD1 (5 bases). This CDR3 spans 16 amino acids. Per germline, CDR1 KGHSH and CDR2 LQKENI. Trimming pared 6 bases from V and 0 bases from J, leaving 15 bases between. The chain's CDR3 is CASSPRGSFSGNTIYF. CDR3 nucleotides: TGTGCCAGCTCTCCCCGGGGCAGTTTCTCTGGAAACACCATATATTTT.